These T cell receptor beta chains were read from a single sample in a study of shared clonotypes between healthy human individuals. Clones were read by immunoSEQ multiplex PCR, and TCRdb kept only the in-frame ones, dropping some. The sample lists some 1 million clones, about 74% occurring once. Input material: memory CD4+ T cells sorted from blood. These receptor sequences come from a man younger than 30 in good health. Each CDR3 is given with its conserved first and last residue.

J,V,CDR3
TRBJ1-1,TRBV10-3,CAIKNRGNTEAFF
TRBJ1-2,TRBV6-6,CASSTSRVSEIYGYTF
TRBJ1-1,TRBV28,CASTVSPNTEAFF
TRBJ2-7,TRBV9,CASSVGTTSYEQYF
TRBJ1-5,TRBV5-6,CASSFLASSNQPQHF
TRBJ2-2,TRBV30,CAWSEAGELFF
TRBJ2-7,TRBV6-1,CASSEYSSYEQYF
TRBJ2-3,TRBV2,CASSESPYLTDTQYF
TRBJ2-2,TRBV6-4,CARSLNRGPGELFF
TRBJ2-1,TRBV5-1,CASSLQGASEQFF
TRBJ2-7,TRBV14,CASSHRQGYYEQYF
TRBJ1-1,TRBV6-5,CASSSVTGNTEAFF
TRBJ1-6,TRBV5-6,CASSKVASPLHF
TRBJ1-6,TRBV19,CASRRTGMDYNSPLHF
TRBJ2-3,TRBV14,CASSQVREAGWVTDTQYF
TRBJ1-2,TRBV19,CASTPGTYNYGYTF
TRBJ1-1,TRBV7-2,CASRPGQRATEAFF
TRBJ2-1,TRBV30,CAWSVRAWVAGVGNEQFF
TRBJ2-7,TRBV5-3,CARSSPDRSSYEQYF
TRBJ2-6,TRBV9,CASSVAGSGANVLTF
TRBJ2-5,TRBV30,CAWSGGFQETQYF
TRBJ1-6,TRBV27,CASSPLAGTGSPLHF
TRBJ2-1,TRBV18,CASSPSAAGLSYNEQFF